This T cell receptor (beta chain) was identified in a study of CD8+CD57+ T cells in acquired aplastic anemia. Background on the study: On average, sorted CD4+ and CD8+ cells gave around 3.3 ug of DNA. CD4+ cell libraries from healthy donors averaged approximately 9.8 million reads. The study, taken as a whole, reports: In CD8+ cells, Simpson's diversity showed no significant difference between patients and controls. Patients and controls shared 25 to 35 CD8+ CDR3 sequences, highly expressed in patients.

As regards this clonotype: The target antigen is unknown. One end of the junction fails to match germline, which may point to a read error.

Genomic DNA constituted the template upon which TCR beta VDJ and CDR3 profiling was performed. TCRdb used MiXCR to reprocess the reads, holding one entry per CDR3 protein. The sample carries around 170,000 distinct CDR3 sequences, 50% to 75% recorded once. Germline V gene data show CDR1 as SNHLY and CDR2 as FYNNEI. The CDR3 has 16 residues. Sequenced: sorted CD4+, CD8+, or CD8+CD57+ T cells (not recorded which) from PBMCs. The sequence was collected from a human donor in good health. The gene calls are TRBV2 and TRBJ1-1; TRBD1 agrees at 8 bases. The CDR3 sequence: CASSSRQGLMNTEAFF. The CDR3, as DNA: TGCGCCAGCAGTTCAAGACAGGGGCTCATGAACACTGAAGCTTTCTTT.